This TCR beta chain originates from a study of blood T cell repertoires in COVID-19. Clones were sequenced by immunoSEQ multiplex PCR, and TCRdb holds only the in-frame ones, with some missing. The sample lists approximately 310,000 clones, less than 85% occurring once. Participants were placed into cohorts based on the clinical history they reported. Participants classified as exposed had met a COVID-19 case within 2 weeks before study entry. This clone has just one count. CDR3 length: 13 residues. Germline CDR1 LNHDA, CDR2 SQIVND (reference sequence). Trimming left V 3 bases short and J 3 bases short, with 9 bases between.

The J gene is TRBJ2-7, the V gene TRBV19, with a tentative D call TRBD1 (5 bases). This clonotype originated in a woman younger than 45 who had been exposed to COVID-19. Sequenced input: PBMCs or T cells enriched from blood (not recorded which). The CDR3 here is CASSMGQGYEQYF. The CDR3 DNA follows: TGTGCCAGTAGTATGGGTCAGGGCTACGAGCAGTACTTC.